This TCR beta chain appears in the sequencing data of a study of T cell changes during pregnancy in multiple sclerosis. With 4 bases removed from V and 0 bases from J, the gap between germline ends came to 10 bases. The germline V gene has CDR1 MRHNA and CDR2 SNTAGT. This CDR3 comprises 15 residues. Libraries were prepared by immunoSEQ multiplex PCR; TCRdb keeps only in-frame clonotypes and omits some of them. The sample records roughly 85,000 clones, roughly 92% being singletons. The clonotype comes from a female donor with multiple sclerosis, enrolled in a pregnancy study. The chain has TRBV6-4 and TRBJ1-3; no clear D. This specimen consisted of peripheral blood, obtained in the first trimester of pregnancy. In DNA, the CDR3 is TGTGCCAGCAGTGCTTCCGCGAACTCTGGAAACACCATATATTTT. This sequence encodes CASSASANSGNTIYF.